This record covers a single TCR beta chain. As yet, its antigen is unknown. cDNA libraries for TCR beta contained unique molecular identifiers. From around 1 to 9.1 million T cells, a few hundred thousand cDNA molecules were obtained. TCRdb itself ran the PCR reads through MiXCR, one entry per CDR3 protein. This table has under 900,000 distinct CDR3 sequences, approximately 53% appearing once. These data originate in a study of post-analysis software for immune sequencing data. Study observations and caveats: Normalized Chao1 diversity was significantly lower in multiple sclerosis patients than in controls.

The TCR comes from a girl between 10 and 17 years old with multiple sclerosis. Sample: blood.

The CDR3 DNA sequence: TGCGCCAGCAGCCTGAGTTGGGGGGCTGGCACTGAAGCTTTCTTT. This translates into CASSLSWGAGTEAFF. The rearrangement uses TRBV5-1 and TRBJ1-1; tentatively, D is TRBD1 (6 bases). V was clipped by 4 bases and J by 4 bases, with 17 bases between them. The V gene's germline CDR1 is SGHRS and CDR2 YFSETQ. This CDR3 comprises 15 residues.